The clone carrying this T cell receptor (beta chain) was seen a handful of times. Drawing of peripheral blood yielded 7.5 to 10 milliliters from each donor. Every sample gave at least 5 micrograms of total RNA when it was extracted. Combining a sample-barcoded 5' primer with a J-beta primer mix, a second PCR ran for roughly 6 to 12 cycles. TCRdb independently ran MiXCR on the 5' RACE reads; one entry per CDR3 protein. The sample has roughly 2 million distinct CDR3 sequences, about 49% seen once. This sample was taken from a study of blood T cells in healthy people across ages. The clonotype was recovered from a woman aged 40 to 49 in good health. Sequencing used blood.

CDR3 protein: CASTDLTDTQYF. CDR3 bases: TGTGCCAGCACCGACCTAACAGATACGCAGTATTTT. The V call is TRBV6-5, the J call TRBJ2-3; no clear D gene. Looked up from germline, CDR1 is MNHEY and CDR2 is SVGAGI. The CDR3 extends over 12 amino acids. With 7 bases removed from V and 3 bases from J, the gap between germline ends came to 8 bases.